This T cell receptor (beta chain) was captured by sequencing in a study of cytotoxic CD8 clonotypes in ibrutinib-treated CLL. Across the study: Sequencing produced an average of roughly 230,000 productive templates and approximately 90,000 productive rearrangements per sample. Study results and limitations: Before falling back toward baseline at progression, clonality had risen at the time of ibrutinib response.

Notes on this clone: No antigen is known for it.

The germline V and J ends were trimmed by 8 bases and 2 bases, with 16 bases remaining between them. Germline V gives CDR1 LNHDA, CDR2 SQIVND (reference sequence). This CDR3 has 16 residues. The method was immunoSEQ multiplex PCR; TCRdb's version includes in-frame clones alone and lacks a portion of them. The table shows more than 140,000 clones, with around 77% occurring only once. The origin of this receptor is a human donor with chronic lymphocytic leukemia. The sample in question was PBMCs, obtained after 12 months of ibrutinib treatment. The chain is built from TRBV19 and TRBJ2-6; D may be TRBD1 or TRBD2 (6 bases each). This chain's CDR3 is CASSWGAKAGANVLTF. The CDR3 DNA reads TGTGCCAGTTCTTGGGGGGCTAAGGCTGGGGCCAACGTCCTGACTTTC.